This TCR beta chain originates from a study of cytomegalovirus exposure and HLA in healthy donors. At the level of the study: T cells numbering around 200 million yielded 90 million to 140 million unique TCR beta sequences in an earlier analysis.

The length of the CDR3 is 16 residues. CDR1 and CDR2 (germline): SGHTS, YDEGEE. Trimming pared 4 bases from V and 1 base from J, leaving 14 bases between. The PCR made use of 60 Vbeta and 13 Jbeta primers. Profiled with immunoSEQ multiplex PCR; TCRdb holds only in-frame clones, not every one. Here the sample spans around 110,000 clones, around 62% being singletons. On this clone: Its target is not known.

Study-wide points: What TCR beta sequences reportedly achieved was accurate prediction of HLA-A and HLA-B alleles in most subjects. About 87% or about 30% of the time was how often most TCR beta V segments were productive, according to an earlier analysis. Later work showed greater clonal expansion in HLA-associated TCR beta chains than in equally common others.

The gene calls are TRBV5-8 and TRBJ2-2; D ambiguous. This TCR was sampled from a woman in her 40s in good health and CMV-seropositive. The source material was PBMCs. Here the CDR3 reads CASSSLTLLNTGELFF. The CDR3 DNA sequence: TGTGCCAGCAGCAGCCTGACACTTTTGAACACCGGGGAGCTGTTTTTT.